This TCR beta chain emerged from a study of identical twins. The study's findings and limits: The study drew conclusions from cross-sectional statistical analysis, not from following the same donors.

This clonotype was detected many times. The antigen is unknown. Template switching, a step in the protocol, added a universal primer site, and cDNA carried unique molecular identifiers. TCRdb processed the 5' RACE reads anew with MiXCR; each CDR3 protein has one entry. The top ten clones hold roughly 8% of a sample with 150,000 or so distinct CDR3 sequences, around 3.6% of them seen once. Material for sequencing was memory T cells sorted from blood. The TCR was taken from a man aged 18-30 years in good health.

CDR3 region: CASSANKALGTEAFF. The DNA of the CDR3 is TGTGCCAGCAGTGCGAACAAAGCCCTTGGCACTGAAGCTTTCTTT. The rearrangement links TRBV14 to TRBJ1-1, with unresolved D. Trimming removed 6 bases from V and 4 bases from J, with 18 bases in between. This CDR3 has 15 residues. Germline values: CDR1 SGHDN, CDR2 FVKESK.